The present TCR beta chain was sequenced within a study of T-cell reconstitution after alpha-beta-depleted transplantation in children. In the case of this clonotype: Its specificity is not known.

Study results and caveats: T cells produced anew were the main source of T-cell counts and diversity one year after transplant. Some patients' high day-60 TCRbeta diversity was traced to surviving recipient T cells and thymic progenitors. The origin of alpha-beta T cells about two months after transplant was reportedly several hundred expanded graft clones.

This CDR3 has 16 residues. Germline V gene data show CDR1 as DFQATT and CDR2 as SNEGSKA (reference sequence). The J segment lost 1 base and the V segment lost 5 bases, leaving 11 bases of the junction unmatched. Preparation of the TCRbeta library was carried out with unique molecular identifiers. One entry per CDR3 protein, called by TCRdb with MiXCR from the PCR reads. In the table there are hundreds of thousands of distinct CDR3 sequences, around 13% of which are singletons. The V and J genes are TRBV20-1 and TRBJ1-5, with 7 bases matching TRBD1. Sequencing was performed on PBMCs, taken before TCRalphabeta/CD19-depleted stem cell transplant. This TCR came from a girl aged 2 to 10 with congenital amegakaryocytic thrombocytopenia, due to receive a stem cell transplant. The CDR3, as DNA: TGCAGTGCTGGGGATAATACGGGACAGAGCAATCAGCCCCAGCATTTT. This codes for CSAGDNTGQSNQPQHF.